This T cell receptor beta chain was sequenced during a study of blood T cells in healthy people across ages. The CDR3 contains 15 residues. Germline V gives CDR1 SGHTA, CDR2 FQGNSA. With a J-beta primer mix and a sample-barcoded 5' primer, a second PCR ran about 7 to 11 cycles. TCRdb fed the 5' RACE reads into MiXCR, producing one record per CDR3 protein. Seen here are 1.8 million or so distinct CDR3 sequences, 30% to 40% observed once, and the top ten hold about 21%. This clonotype was picked up many times. The junction does not match germline at one end; this may be a read error. The receptor's source is a human donor in good health. The sample taken for sequencing was blood. The V and J genes are TRBV7-2 and TRBJ2-1; TRBD2 agrees at 10 bases. CDR3 amino acids: CASSLSGGPYSEQFF. DNA for the CDR3: TGTGCCAGCAGCCTTAGCGGGGGGCCCTACAGTGAGCAGTTCTTC.